The entry that follows covers one T cell receptor (beta chain) sequence. Measured with immunoSEQ multiplex PCR; TCRdb has only the in-frame clones, and not every one. The profile shows fewer than 500,000 clones, 80% to 90% of them singletons. This entry is derived from a study of blood T cell repertoires in COVID-19. Study at large: From T cells, B-cell-depleted T cells, or PBMCs came the material, which was cDNA or gDNA.

Germline CDR1 is MDHEN and CDR2 is SYDVKM. V dropped 3 bases and J dropped 9; count of bases not matched to a gene: 9. The CDR3 is 15 amino acids. Sequenced input: PBMCs or T cells enriched from blood (not recorded which). V and J are TRBV28 and TRBJ2-1; 9 positions match TRBD2. The clonotype was recovered from a man aged 30 to 45 who had recovered from COVID-19. The CDR3, as DNA: TGTGCCAGCAGTTTGATCTTGCGGGAGGGGGGTGAGCAGTTCTTC. Translating it yields CASSLILREGGEQFF.